The source of this T cell receptor beta chain is a study of T cells in Graves' hyperthyroidism and ophthalmopathy. Study-wide context: Peripheral blood was secured at the point of initial diagnosis, before any treatment. General study points: Most clonotypes that expanded in the thyroid above 0.001 also showed up in blood.

In this sample, this clonotype turned up many times. Its antigen is not known. Researchers amplified the TCR beta CDR3 regions from RNA transcripts. The HTBI primer set was used in a first-round RT-PCR of the TCR CDR3. TCRdb reanalysed the multiplex PCR reads using MiXCR and keeps one entry per CDR3 protein. In the table there are 300,000 to 400,000 distinct CDR3 sequences, approximately 17% of which are singletons. This sequence was found in a young man with Graves' ophthalmopathy. Material for sequencing was blood.

For the CDR3, the DNA is TGTGCCAGCAGGAGGGATTACTATGGCTACACCTTC. Translation: CASRRDYYGYTF. V and J are TRBV7-9 and TRBJ1-2, with D unclear. V was trimmed by 6 bases and J by 3 bases, leaving 8 bases between them. CDR1 SEHNR and CDR2 FQNEAQ come from the germline V gene (reference sequence). This CDR3 region has 12 residues.